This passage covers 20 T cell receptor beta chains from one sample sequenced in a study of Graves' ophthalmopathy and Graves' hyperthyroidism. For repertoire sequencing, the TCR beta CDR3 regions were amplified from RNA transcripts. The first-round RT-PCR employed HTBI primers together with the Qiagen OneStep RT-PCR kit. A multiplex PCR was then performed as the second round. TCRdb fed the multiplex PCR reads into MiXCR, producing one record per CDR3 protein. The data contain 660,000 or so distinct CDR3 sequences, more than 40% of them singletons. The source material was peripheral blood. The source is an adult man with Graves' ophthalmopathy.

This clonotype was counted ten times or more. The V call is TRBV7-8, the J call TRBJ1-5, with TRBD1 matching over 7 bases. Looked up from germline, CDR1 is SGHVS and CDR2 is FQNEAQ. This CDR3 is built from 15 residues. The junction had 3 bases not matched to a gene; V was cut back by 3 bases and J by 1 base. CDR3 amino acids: CASSFRGQSNQPQHF. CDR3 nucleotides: TGTGCCAGCAGCTTTAGGGGGCAAAGCAATCAGCCCCAGCATTTT.

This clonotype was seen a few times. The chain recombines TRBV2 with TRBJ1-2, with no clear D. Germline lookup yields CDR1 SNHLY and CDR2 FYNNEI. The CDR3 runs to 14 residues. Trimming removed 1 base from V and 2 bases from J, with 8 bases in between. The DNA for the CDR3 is TGTGCCAGCAGTGAAGGGTACACGAACTATGGCTACACCTTC. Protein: CASSEGYTNYGYTF.

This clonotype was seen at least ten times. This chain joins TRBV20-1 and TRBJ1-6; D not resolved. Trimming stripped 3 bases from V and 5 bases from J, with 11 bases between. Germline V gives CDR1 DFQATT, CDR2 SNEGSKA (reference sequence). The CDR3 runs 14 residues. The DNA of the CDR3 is TGCAGTGCTAGGGGCAGGATCGATAATTCACCCCTCCACTTT. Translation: CSARGRIDNSPLHF.

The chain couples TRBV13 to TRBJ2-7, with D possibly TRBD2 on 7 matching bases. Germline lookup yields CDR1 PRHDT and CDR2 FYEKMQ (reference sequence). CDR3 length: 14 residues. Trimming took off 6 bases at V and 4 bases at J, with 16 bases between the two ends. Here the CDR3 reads CASRRGGGPYEQYF. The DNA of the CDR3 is TGTGCCAGCAGACGAGGGGGAGGGCCTTACGAGCAGTACTTC.

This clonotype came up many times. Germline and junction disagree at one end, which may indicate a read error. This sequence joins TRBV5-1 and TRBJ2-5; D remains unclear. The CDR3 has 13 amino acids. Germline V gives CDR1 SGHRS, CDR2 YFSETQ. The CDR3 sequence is CASSLGDRETQYF. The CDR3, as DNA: TGTGCCAGCAGCTTAGGCGACCGTGAGACCCAGTACTTC.

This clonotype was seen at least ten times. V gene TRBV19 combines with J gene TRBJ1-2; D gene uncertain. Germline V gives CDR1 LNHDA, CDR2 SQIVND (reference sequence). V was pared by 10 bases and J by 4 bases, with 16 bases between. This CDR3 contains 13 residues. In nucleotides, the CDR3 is TGTGCCACTCATGGGAGTTTCGGCTATGGCTACACCTTC. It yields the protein CATHGSFGYGYTF.

CDR3: CAINGRLAGEDEQYF. The CDR3 nucleotides read TGTGCCATCAATGGGCGGCTAGCGGGAGAGGACGAGCAGTACTTC. This sequence joins TRBV10-3 and TRBJ2-7, with 10 nucleotides matching TRBD2. The germline gives CDR1 ENHRY, CDR2 SYGVKD. V was clipped by 7 bases and J by 5 bases; unmatched bases: 11. CDR3 length: 15 amino acids.

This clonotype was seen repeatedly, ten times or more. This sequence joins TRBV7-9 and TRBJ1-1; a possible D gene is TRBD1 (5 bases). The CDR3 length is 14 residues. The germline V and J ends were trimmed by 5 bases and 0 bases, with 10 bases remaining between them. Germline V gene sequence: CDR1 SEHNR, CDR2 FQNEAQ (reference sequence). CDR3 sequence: CASSHYRLNTEAFF. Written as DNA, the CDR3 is TGTGCCAGCAGCCATTACAGGTTGAACACTGAAGCTTTCTTT.

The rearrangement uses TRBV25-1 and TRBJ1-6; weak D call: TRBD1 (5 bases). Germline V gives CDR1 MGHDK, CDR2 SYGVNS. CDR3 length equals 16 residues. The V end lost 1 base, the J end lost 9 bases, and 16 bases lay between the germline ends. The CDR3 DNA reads TGTGCCAGCAGTGAATTGGGGGTAGGACGGAGTTCACCCCTCCACTTT. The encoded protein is CASSELGVGRSSPLHF.

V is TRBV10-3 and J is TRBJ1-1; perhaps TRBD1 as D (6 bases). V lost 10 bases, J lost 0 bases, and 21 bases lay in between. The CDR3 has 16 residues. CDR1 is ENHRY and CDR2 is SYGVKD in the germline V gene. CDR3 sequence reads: CATNPGHRFMNTEAFF. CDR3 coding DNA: TGTGCCACCAATCCGGGACACCGCTTTATGAACACTGAAGCTTTCTTT.

CDR3 sequence (DNA): TGTGCCAGCAGCCACCCTGCGTCGGGCGGAAACACCATATATTTT. The encoded protein is CASSHPASGGNTIYF. The chain joins TRBV7-3 to TRBJ1-3; unclear D gene. The CDR3 runs 15 residues. Trimming removed 5 bases from V and 4 bases from J, with 15 bases in between. Germline V lookup: CDR1 SGHTA, CDR2 FQGTGA. The complete variable domain, with remaining parts taken from reference TRBV7-3 and TRBJ1-3, reads GAGVSQTPSNKVTEKGKYVELRCDPISGHTALYWYRQSLGQGPEFLIYFQGTGAADDSGLPNDRFFAVRPEGSVSTLKIQRTERGDSAVYLCASSHPASGGNTIYFGEGSWLTVV.

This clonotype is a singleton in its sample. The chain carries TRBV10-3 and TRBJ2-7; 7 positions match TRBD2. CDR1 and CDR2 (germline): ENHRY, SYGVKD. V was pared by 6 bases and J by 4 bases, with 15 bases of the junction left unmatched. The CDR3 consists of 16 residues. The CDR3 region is CAISSRGDGIAYEQYF. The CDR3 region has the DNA TGTGCCATCAGCTCCCGGGGGGACGGGATAGCTTACGAGCAGTACTTC.

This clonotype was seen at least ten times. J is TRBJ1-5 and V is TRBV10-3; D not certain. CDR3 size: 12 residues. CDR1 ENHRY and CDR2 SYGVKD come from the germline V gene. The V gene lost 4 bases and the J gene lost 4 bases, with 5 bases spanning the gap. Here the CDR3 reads CAISAGNQPQHF. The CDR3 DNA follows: TGTGCCATCAGTGCCGGGAATCAGCCCCAGCATTTT.

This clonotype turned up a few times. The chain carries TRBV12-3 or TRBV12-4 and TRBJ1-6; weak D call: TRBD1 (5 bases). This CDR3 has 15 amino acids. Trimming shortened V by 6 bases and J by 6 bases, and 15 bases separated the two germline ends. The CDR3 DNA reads TGTGCCAGCAGCCCCCGGGGGACTTTTAATTCACCCCTCCACTTT. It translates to CASSPRGTFNSPLHF.

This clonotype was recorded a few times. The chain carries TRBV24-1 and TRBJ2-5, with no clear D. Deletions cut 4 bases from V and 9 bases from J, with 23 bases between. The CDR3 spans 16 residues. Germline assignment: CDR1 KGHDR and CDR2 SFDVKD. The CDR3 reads CATSEAVDGSNQPQYF. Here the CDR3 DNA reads TGTGCCACCAGTGAGGCCGTGGACGGATCCAATCAGCCCCAGTACTTC.

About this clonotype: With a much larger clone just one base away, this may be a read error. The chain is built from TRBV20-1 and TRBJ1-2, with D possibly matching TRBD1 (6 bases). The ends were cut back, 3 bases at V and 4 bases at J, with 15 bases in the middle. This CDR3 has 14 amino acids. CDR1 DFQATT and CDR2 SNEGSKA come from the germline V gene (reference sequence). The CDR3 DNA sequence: TGCAGTGCTAGGGGTTTCGGGGGCGTCTATGGCTACACCTTC. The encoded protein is CSARGFGGVYGYTF.

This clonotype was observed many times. The CDR3 here is CATVESGNSEQYF. The CDR3 DNA follows: TGTGCCACGGTCGAGTCGGGGAACAGCGAGCAGTACTTC. The rearrangement uses TRBV10-3 and TRBJ2-7; D is perhaps TRBD2 (5 bases). CDR3 length: 13 residues. Trimming left V 10 bases short and J 6 bases short, with 19 bases between. The germline gives CDR1 ENHRY, CDR2 SYGVKD.

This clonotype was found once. For the CDR3, the DNA is TGTGCTCCCCGTAGCGGGGGGGCGGGGGAGCAGTACTTC. Its protein product is CAPRSGGAGEQYF. V usage is TRBV15 and J usage is TRBJ2-7; 11 bases match TRBD2. Germline CDR1 and CDR2: LNHNV and YYDKDF (reference sequence). This CDR3 has 13 residues.

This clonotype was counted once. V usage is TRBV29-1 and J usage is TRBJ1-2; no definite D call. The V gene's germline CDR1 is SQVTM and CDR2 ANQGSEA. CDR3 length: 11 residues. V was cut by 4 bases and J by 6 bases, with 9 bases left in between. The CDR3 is CSVGNGDGYTF. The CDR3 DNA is TGCAGCGTTGGAAACGGGGATGGCTACACCTTC.

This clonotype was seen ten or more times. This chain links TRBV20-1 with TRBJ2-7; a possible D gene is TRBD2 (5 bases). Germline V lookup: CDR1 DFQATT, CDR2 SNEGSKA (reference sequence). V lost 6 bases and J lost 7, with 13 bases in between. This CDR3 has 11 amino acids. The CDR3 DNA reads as TGCAGTGCCGAGGGCGGTGGGGAGCAGTACTTC. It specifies CSAEGGGEQYF.